This is a list of T cell receptor beta chains from one sample in a study of blood T cell dynamics during melanoma immunotherapy. The repertoire was sequenced with immunoSEQ multiplex PCR; TCRdb's copy has only in-frame clones and lacks some. The sample holds roughly 15,000 clones, 86% seen once. Sequenced here: blood, sampled from a patient treated with checkpoint blockade. Receptors originate from a human donor with melanoma. The CDR3 runs from the conserved cysteine through the conserved F or W. A D gene is named only where the DNA matches it firmly. Rows give clone size only sometimes, using once, few, many, or a class for an expanded clone.

size,V,D,J,CDR3,DNA
-,TRBV12-5,TRBD1,TRBJ2-3,CASGWDSWEFTDTQYF,TGTGCTAGTGGTTGGGACAGTTGGGAATTCACAGATACGCAGTATTTT
-,TRBV11-2,TRBD2,TRBJ2-1,CASSLKILAGVEQFF,TGTGCCAGCAGCTTAAAAATACTAGCGGGAGTTGAGCAGTTCTTC
-,TRBV7-2,TRBD2,TRBJ2-1,CASNPGRLAGGNEQFF,TGTGCCAGCAATCCGGGCCGGCTAGCGGGAGGCAATGAGCAGTTCTTC
-,TRBV19,-,TRBJ2-1,CASSRSKSYNEQFF,TGTGCCAGTAGTCGGTCAAAGTCGTACAATGAGCAGTTCTTC
-,TRBV11-3,TRBD2,TRBJ2-1,CASSLGGGSGGSYNEQFF,TGTGCCAGCAGCTTAGGGGGCGGGAGCGGAGGGTCCTACAATGAGCAGTTCTTC
-,TRBV2,-,TRBJ1-2,CASSVQGPRGYTF,TGTGCCAGCAGCGTACAGGGACCTAGGGGCTACACCTTC
-,TRBV30,-,TRBJ2-2,CAWSVPGGARLTGELFF,TGTGCCTGGAGTGTACCCGGAGGGGCCCGGCTGACCGGGGAGCTGTTTTTT
-,TRBV4-2,-,TRBJ1-5,CASSPGRSDQPQHF,TGTGCCAGCAGCCCGGGGCGAAGCGATCAGCCCCAGCATTTT
-,TRBV27,-,TRBJ1-4,CASSSEPRTDNEKLFF,TGTGCCAGCAGTTCCGAACCCAGGACAGATAATGAAAAACTGTTTTTT
-,TRBV7-2,-,TRBJ1-2,CASSSGSSNYGYTF,TGTGCCAGCAGCTCCGGGAGTAGTAACTATGGCTACACCTTC
-,TRBV28,TRBD1,TRBJ2-1,CASSLMDRNNEQFF,TGTGCCAGCAGTTTAATGGACAGGAACAATGAGCAGTTCTTC
once,TRBV30,-,TRBJ2-3,CAWSVDWSTDTQYF,TGTGCCTGGAGTGTAGACTGGAGCACAGATACGCAGTATTTT
-,TRBV10-3,-,TRBJ2-1,CAIRGKSDEQFF,TGTGCCATCAGGGGGAAGTCGGATGAGCAGTTCTTC
-,TRBV20-1,-,TRBJ1-1,CSALRVTEAFF,TGCAGTGCCCTGAGGGTGACTGAAGCTTTCTTT
-,TRBV4-1,-,TRBJ2-7,CASSQGLTDGRQYF,TGCGCCAGCAGCCAAGGTCTGACGGACGGGAGGCAGTACTTC
-,TRBV7-6,TRBD2,TRBJ2-2,CASSQSSGRLGTGELFF,TGTGCCAGCAGCCAATCTAGCGGGAGGTTGGGCACCGGGGAGCTGTTTTTT